The 10 T cell receptor beta chains below were found in one sample sequenced in a study of blood T cell repertoires in COVID-19 (TCRdb year 2020). Library prep was done by the immunoSEQ multiplex PCR assay. Not all clones reach the TCRdb copy of this immuneACCESS table, which keeps in-frame sequences only. Checked studies attribute under half of the gap to unresolved V genes and leave the rest unexplained. A total of about 220,000 clones appear in this sample, about 88% of them only once. Jointly, the top ten make up about 2.4% of the sample. Sequencing was done on a sample of PBMCs or T cells enriched from blood (not recorded which). Every receptor here comes from a woman aged 25 to 39 who had recovered from COVID-19.

The V call is TRBV9, the J call TRBJ1-1, with a possible D match to TRBD1 (5 bases). The CDR3 is 14 residues long. Trimming removed 4 bases at V and 5 bases at J, with 15 bases between. From germline, CDR1 is SGDLS and CDR2 YYNGEE. CDR3 nucleotide sequence: TGTGCCAGCAGCCCTGGGGGGAGGAAAACTGAAGCTTTCTTT. Protein sequence: CASSPGGRKTEAFF.

CDR3 in DNA: TGTGCCAGCAGCTTGATCGGACAGGCAGCTAACTATGGCTACACCTTC. Its translation: CASSLIGQAANYGYTF. The J gene is TRBJ1-2, the V gene TRBV5-4; 7 nucleotides match TRBD1. V lost 1 base to trimming and J lost 0 bases; unmatched junction nucleotides: 6. This CDR3 region has 16 residues. Per germline, CDR1 SGHNT and CDR2 YYREEE (reference sequence).

A single count supports this clone. The genes are TRBV5-5 and TRBJ1-6; 7 bases are a match to TRBD1. The CDR3 is 17 residues long. From germline, CDR1 is SGHKS and CDR2 YYEKEE (reference sequence). J was trimmed by 9 bases and V by 0 bases; bases with no gene match: 12. The DNA of the CDR3 is TGTGCCAGCAGCTTGGGGGACAGCTCTCCTGAGGGTTCACCCCTCCACTTT. Protein product: CASSLGDSSPEGSPLHF.

The chain links TRBV7-9 to TRBJ2-5; TRBD2 might be the D (7 bases). Trimming left V 6 bases short and J 7 bases short, with 27 bases between. Germline V gives CDR1 SEHNR, CDR2 FQNEAQ (reference sequence). CDR3 length: 17 amino acids. DNA for the CDR3: TGTGCCAGCAGATCTCTTTCAAACGCGGGGGCCCCGGGGACCCAGTACTTC. Its protein is CASRSLSNAGAPGTQYF.

The gene calls are TRBV2 and TRBJ1-4; weak D call: TRBD1 (6 bases). CDR3 length equals 15 residues. Deletions cut 1 base from V and 8 bases from J, with 14 bases between. Germline CDR1 and CDR2: SNHLY and FYNNEI. CDR3 sequence: CASSEGRGMNEKLFF. For the CDR3, the DNA is TGTGCCAGCAGTGAAGGCAGGGGTATGAACGAAAAACTGTTTTTT.

The rearrangement uses TRBV4-1 and TRBJ2-7; D is ambiguous. Between the trimmed V and J ends, which lost 0 bases and 3 bases, there was a span of 6 bases. Germline V gene sequence: CDR1 MGHRA, CDR2 YSYEKL. This CDR3 is 13 amino acids long. DNA for the CDR3: TGCGCCAGCAGCCAAGAGGTCGGCTACGAGCAGTACTTC. It yields the protein CASSQEVGYEQYF.

This chain uses TRBV11-2 with TRBJ2-2; 12 nucleotides align to TRBD2. Germline V CDR1 and CDR2: SGHAT, FQNNGV. The CDR3 runs to 16 residues. Trimming took 3 bases from V and 7 from J; bases not matched to a gene: 6. The chain's CDR3 is CASSFLAGGPIGELFF. CDR3 nucleotides: TGTGCCAGCAGCTTCCTAGCGGGGGGGCCTATCGGGGAGCTGTTTTTT.

The chain is built from TRBV29-1 and TRBJ1-1; D is perhaps TRBD1 (6 bases). The CDR3 is made up of 13 amino acids. With 0 bases removed from V and 4 bases from J, the gap between germline ends came to 9 bases. Germline V CDR1 and CDR2: SQVTM, ANQGSEA. Written as DNA, the CDR3 is TGCAGCGTTGAAGATCGCAGGGGCACTGAAGCTTTCTTT. This translates into CSVEDRRGTEAFF. The entire variable domain, with the rest obtained from reference TRBV29-1 and TRBJ1-1, is as follows: SAVISQKPSRDICQRGTSLTIQCQVDSQVTMMFWYRQQPGQSLTLIATANQGSEATYESGFVIDKFPISRPNLTFSTLTVSNMSPEDSSIYLCSVEDRRGTEAFFGQGTRLTVV.

This sequence joins TRBV13 and TRBJ2-1; 9 bases align to TRBD1. The ends lost 5 bases at V and 6 bases at J; junction bases unmatched: 8. CDR1 and CDR2 from the germline V gene are PRHDT and FYEKMQ (reference sequence). The CDR3 loop spans 15 amino acids. The CDR3 nucleotides are TGTGCCAGCAGCAGGCCGGGACAGGGTTTCAATGAGCAGTTCTTC. It translates to CASSRPGQGFNEQFF.

The gene calls are TRBV19 and TRBJ1-5; no reliable D call. Germline V lookup: CDR1 LNHDA, CDR2 SQIVND (reference sequence). The V end was cut by 6 bases, the J end by 0 bases, with 18 bases between. The CDR3 sequence is 17 residues long. Written as DNA, the CDR3 is TGTGCCAGTAGGACCTACGGGAAATCCGATAGCAATCAGCCCCAGCATTTT. It encodes CASRTYGKSDSNQPQHF.